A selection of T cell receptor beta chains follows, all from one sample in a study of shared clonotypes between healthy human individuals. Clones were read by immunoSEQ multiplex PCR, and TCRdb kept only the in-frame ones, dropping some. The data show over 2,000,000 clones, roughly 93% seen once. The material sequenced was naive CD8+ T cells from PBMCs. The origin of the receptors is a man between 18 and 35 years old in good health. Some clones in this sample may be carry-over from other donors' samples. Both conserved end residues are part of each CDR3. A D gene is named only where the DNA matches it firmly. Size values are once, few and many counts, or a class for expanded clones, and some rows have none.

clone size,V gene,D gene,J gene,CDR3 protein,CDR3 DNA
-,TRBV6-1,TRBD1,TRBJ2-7,CASRPTGAGFEQYF,TGTGCCAGCAGGCCTACAGGGGCAGGCTTCGAGCAGTACTTC
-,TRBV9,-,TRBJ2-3,CASSRGGASTDTQYF,TGTGCCAGCAGCCGAGGAGGGGCTAGCACAGATACGCAGTATTTT
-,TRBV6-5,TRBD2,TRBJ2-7,CASKPGTSVTYEQYF,TGTGCCAGCAAACCCGGGACTAGCGTAACCTACGAGCAGTACTTC
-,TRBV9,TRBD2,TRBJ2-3,CASSGGGRLEYF,TGTGCCAGCAGCGGCGGGGGGCGGCTTGAGTATTTT
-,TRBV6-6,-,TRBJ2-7,CASTGARGGYEQYF,TGTGCCAGCACCGGGGCCAGGGGGGGGTACGAGCAGTACTTC
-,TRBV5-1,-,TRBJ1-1,CASSLDRILPGLNTEAFF,TGCGCCAGCAGCTTGGATAGGATACTCCCGGGTTTGAACACTGAAGCTTTCTTT
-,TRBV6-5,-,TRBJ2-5,CASSYFSRDQETQYF,TGTGCCAGCAGTTACTTCAGTCGAGATCAAGAGACCCAGTACTTC
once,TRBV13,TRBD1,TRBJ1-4,CASSAGQINEKLFF,TGTGCCAGCAGCGCGGGACAGATAAATGAAAAACTGTTTTTT
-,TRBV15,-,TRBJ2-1,CATSSRRRVTTYNEQFF,TGTGCCACCAGCAGCCGACGCAGGGTCACGACCTACAATGAGCAGTTCTTC
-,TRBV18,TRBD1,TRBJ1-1,CASSPDRVGTEAFF,TGTGCCAGCTCACCCGACAGGGTTGGCACTGAAGCTTTCTTT
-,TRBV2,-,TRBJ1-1,CASKITGSTEAFF,TGTGCCAGCAAGATAACAGGGAGCACTGAAGCTTTCTTT
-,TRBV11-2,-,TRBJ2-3,CASSLGTSDTQYF,TGTGCCAGCAGCTTAGGGACGTCGGATACGCAGTATTTT
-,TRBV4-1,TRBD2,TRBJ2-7,CASSHHAGTSASYEQYF,TGCGCCAGCAGCCATCATGCCGGGACTAGCGCCTCCTACGAGCAGTACTTC
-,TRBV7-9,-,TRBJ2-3,CASSLGRVGTDTQYF,TGTGCCAGCAGCTTAGGCAGGGTAGGGACAGATACGCAGTATTTT
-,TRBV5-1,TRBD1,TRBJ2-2,CASSEVAAGGRTGELFF,TGCGCCAGCAGCGAGGTAGCGGCAGGGGGCAGAACCGGGGAGCTGTTTTTT
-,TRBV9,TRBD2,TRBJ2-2,CASTPGLATTGELFF,TGTGCCAGCACCCCGGGACTAGCGACTACCGGGGAGCTGTTTTTT
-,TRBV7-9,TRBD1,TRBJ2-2,CASSSPDRGRSGELFF,TGTGCCAGCAGCTCCCCGGACAGGGGGCGTTCCGGGGAGCTGTTTTTT
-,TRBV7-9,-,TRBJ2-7,CASSFKSAVVYEQYF,TGTGCCAGCAGCTTCAAATCGGCAGTCGTCTACGAGCAGTACTTC